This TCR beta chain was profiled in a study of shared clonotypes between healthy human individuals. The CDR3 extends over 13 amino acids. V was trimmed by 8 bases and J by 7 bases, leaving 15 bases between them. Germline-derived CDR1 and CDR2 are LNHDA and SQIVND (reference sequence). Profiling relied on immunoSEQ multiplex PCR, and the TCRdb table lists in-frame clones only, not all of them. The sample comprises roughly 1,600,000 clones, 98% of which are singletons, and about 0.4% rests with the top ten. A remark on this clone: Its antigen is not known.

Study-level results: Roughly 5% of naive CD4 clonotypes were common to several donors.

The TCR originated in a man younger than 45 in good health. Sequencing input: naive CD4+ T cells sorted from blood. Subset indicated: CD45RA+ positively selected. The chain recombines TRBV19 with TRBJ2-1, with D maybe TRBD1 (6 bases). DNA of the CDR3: TGTGCCAGTCAACAGGGCCTTTATAATGAGCAGTTCTTC. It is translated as CASQQGLYNEQFF.